These 8 T cell receptor beta chains were sequenced from one sample in a study of memory B cells and T cells in multiple sclerosis. Sequenced by immunoSEQ multiplex PCR; TCRdb stores in-frame clones only, minus some. The table records about 7,600 clones, roughly 62% of them present only once. The sequencing input was memory (CD45RO+) CD8+ T cells from blood. The receptors were sampled from a human donor with multiple sclerosis.

This chain links TRBV19 with TRBJ2-2; D remains ambiguous. Trimming removed 5 bases at V and 6 bases at J, with 10 bases between. The CDR3 is 13 residues long. Germline V gene lookup returns CDR1 LNHDA and CDR2 SQIVND (reference sequence). DNA of the CDR3: TGTGCCAGTAGTTTAACAATTGCCGGGGAGCTGTTTTTT. Its translation: CASSLTIAGELFF.

The chain links TRBV5-6 to TRBJ2-5, with 9 bases lining up with TRBD2. The DNA end lines up better with TRBJ2-7; the J call may be wrong. The length of the CDR3 is 15 residues. Germline loops: CDR1 SGHDT, CDR2 YYEEEE. In DNA, the CDR3 is TGTGCCAGCAGCTTGGAGCCAGCGGGAGGTTACGAGCAGTACTTC. Its translation is CASSLEPAGGYEQYF.

The gene calls are TRBV5-5 and TRBJ2-3; maybe TRBD1 (5 bases). V was cut by 7 bases and J by 1 base, with 13 bases left in between. CDR1 SGHKS and CDR2 YYEKEE come from the germline V gene (reference sequence). The CDR3 runs 14 residues. CDR3 sequence reads: CASDPGWGTDTQYF. Here the CDR3 DNA reads TGTGCCAGCGACCCAGGGTGGGGCACAGATACGCAGTATTTT.

CDR3 sequence reads: CASSSRDRSGELFF. CDR3 bases: TGTGCCAGCAGCTCCCGGGACAGGTCCGGGGAGCTGTTTTTT. The J gene is TRBJ2-2, the V gene TRBV7-9, with TRBD1 identical over 8 bases. Germline V gives CDR1 SEHNR, CDR2 FQNEAQ (reference sequence). The CDR3 contains 14 residues. The junction had 4 bases not matched to a gene; V was cut back by 4 bases and J by 6 bases. Supplemented by reference TRBV7-9 and TRBJ2-2, the full variable domain reads DTGVSQNPRHKITKRGQNVTFRCDPISEHNRLYWYRQTLGQGPEFLTYFQNEAQLEKSRLLSDRFSAERPKGSFSTLEIQRTEQGDSAMYLCASSSRDRSGELFFGEGSRLTVL.

There are a few counts of this clone. The chain has TRBV7-6 and TRBJ2-7; 9 nucleotides match TRBD1. The CDR3 spans 15 residues. V trimming: 5 bases; J trimming: 2 bases; junction bases outside the gene matches: 7. The germline gives CDR1 SGHVS, CDR2 FNYEAQ. The DNA of the CDR3 is TGTGCCAGCAGCCAAGGGACAGGGAAGGCCTACGAGCAGTACTTC. Protein: CASSQGTGKAYEQYF.

The V and J genes are TRBV28 and TRBJ1-2, with D hard to call. This CDR3 is 15 amino acids long. Germline V gene data show CDR1 as MDHEN and CDR2 as SYDVKM. Trimming removed 3 bases from V and 0 bases from J, with 11 bases in between. CDR3 DNA sequence: TGTGCCAGCAGTTTGGGGAGTTTAACTAACTATGGCTACACCTTC. Translated: CASSLGSLTNYGYTF.

Of note for this clone: This likely reflects a read error, since a far larger clone is one base away. Other nucleotide sequences from this sample produce the same CDR3. The chain has TRBV30 and TRBJ2-6; TRBD1 is a possible D gene (5 bases). The CDR3 has 16 amino acids. Germline lookup yields CDR1 GTSNPN and CDR2 SVGIG (reference sequence). The CDR3 reads CAWSVPAGNGANVLTF. CDR3 nucleotide sequence: TGTGCCTGGAGTGTACCGGCAGGGAATGGGGCAAACGTCCTGACTTTC.

The chain has TRBV5-6 and TRBJ2-2, with D perhaps TRBD2 (6 bases). From germline, CDR1 is SGHDT and CDR2 YYEEEE. The CDR3 covers 15 residues. Trimming pared 0 bases from V and 2 bases from J, leaving 8 bases between. CDR3: CASSLGSGNTGELFF. DNA for the CDR3: TGTGCCAGCAGCTTGGGTAGCGGTAACACCGGGGAGCTGTTTTTT.